These T cell receptor beta chains were read from a single sample in a study of blood T cell repertoires in COVID-19. The protocol was immunoSEQ multiplex PCR, while the TCRdb copy is restricted to in-frame clones and leaves out a portion. Of about 140,000 clones listed, roughly four fifths are singletons. Sequencing was carried out using peripheral blood. Every receptor here comes from a human donor in a cohort sampled during active COVID-19. Both conserved end residues are part of each CDR3. A D gene is named only where the DNA matches it firmly. Clone size is not always given. Where it is, it says once, few, many or a class for expanded clones.

abundance | j_gene | d_gene | v_gene | CDR3nt | CDR3aa
- | TRBJ2-3 | - | TRBV3-1/TRBV3-2 | TGTGCCAGCAGCCCTAGGAAGCCCACAGATACGCAGTATTTT | CASSPRKPTDTQYF
- | TRBJ2-1 | - | TRBV12-3/TRBV12-4 | TGTGCCAGCAGTTTAAGTGAGGTTGAGCAGTTCTTC | CASSLSEVEQFF
- | TRBJ2-7 | - | TRBV11-3 | TGTGCCAGCAGCGAGTCGTACAGTCAGGAGCAGTACTTC | CASSESYSQEQYF
- | TRBJ2-5 | - | TRBV7-9 | TGTGCCAGCAGCTCCCGCCAGGAAGAGACCCAGTACTTC | CASSSRQEETQYF
- | TRBJ1-5 | - | TRBV6-1 | TGTGCCAGCAGTGAAAGGGGAAATCAGCCCCAGCATTTT | CASSERGNQPQHF
- | TRBJ1-4 | - | TRBV24-1 | TGTGCCACCAGTGAAGCAGGGGAAGGTGAAAAACTGTTTTTT | CATSEAGEGEKLFF
few | TRBJ2-7 | - | TRBV29-1 | TGCAGCGTTGATCAGGGGATAAACGAGCAGTACTTC | CSVDQGINEQYF
- | TRBJ1-6 | TRBD1 | TRBV6-5 | TGTGCCAGCAGTTCCGGACAGGAGAATTCACCCCTCCACTTT | CASSSGQENSPLHF
few | TRBJ1-2 | TRBD1 | TRBV6-5 | TGTGCCAGCAGTACGACAGGGGGCTGGTATGGCTACACCTTC | CASSTTGGWYGYTF
- | TRBJ2-3 | - | TRBV14 | TGTGCCAGCAGCCAGGCCGCCGCGAGGAGTTTAATCGCAGATACGCAGTATTTT | CASSQAAARSLIADTQYF